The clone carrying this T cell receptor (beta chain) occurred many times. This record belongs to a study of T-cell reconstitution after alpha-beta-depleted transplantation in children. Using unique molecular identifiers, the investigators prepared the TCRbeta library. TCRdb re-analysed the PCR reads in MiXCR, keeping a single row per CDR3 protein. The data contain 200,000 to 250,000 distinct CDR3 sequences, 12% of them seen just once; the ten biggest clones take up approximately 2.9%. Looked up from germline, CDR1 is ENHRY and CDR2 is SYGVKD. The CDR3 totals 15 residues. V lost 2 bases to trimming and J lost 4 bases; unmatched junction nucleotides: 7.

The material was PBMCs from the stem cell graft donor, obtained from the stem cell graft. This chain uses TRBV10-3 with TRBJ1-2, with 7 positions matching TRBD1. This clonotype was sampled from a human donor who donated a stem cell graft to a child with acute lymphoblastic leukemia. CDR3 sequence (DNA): TGTGCCATCAGTGAGAATTTGGGACAGATCTATGGCTACACCTTC. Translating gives CAISENLGQIYGYTF.